A single sample is the source of the 16 T cell receptor beta chains below, sequenced in a study of T cells in Graves' hyperthyroidism and ophthalmopathy. Amplified TCR beta CDR3 regions derived from RNA transcripts. HTBI primers were used for first-round RT-PCR of the TCR CDR3. MiXCR was run by TCRdb on the multiplex PCR reads, yielding one entry per CDR3 protein. Of over 350,000 distinct CDR3 sequences detected, about 18% appear once; the ten largest clones hold 40%. What was sequenced was blood. The receptors shown here come from a man aged 18 to 30 with Graves' ophthalmopathy.

In its sample, this clonotype was seen a few times. CDR3 region: CASWGQGRHTQYF. The CDR3 bases are TGTGCCAGTTGGGGGCAGGGAAGACATACGCAGTATTTT. The gene calls are TRBV19 and TRBJ2-3; D possibly corresponds to TRBD1 (6 bases). This CDR3 is 13 amino acids long. From germline, CDR1 is LNHDA and CDR2 SQIVND (reference sequence). V dropped 8 bases and J dropped 7 bases, with 16 bases sitting between them. Full variable domain (rest looked up from reference TRBV19 and TRBJ2-3): DGGITQSPKYLFRKEGQNVTLSCEQNLNHDAMYWYRQDPGQGLRLIYYSQIVNDFQKGDIAEGYSVSREKKESFPLTVTSAQKNPTAFYLCASWGQGRHTQYFGPGTRLTVL.

This chain uses TRBV9 with TRBJ2-5, with D unclear. Trimming took off 0 bases at V and 4 bases at J, with 7 bases between the two ends. Germline V gives CDR1 SGDLS, CDR2 YYNGEE. CDR3 size: 13 residues. CDR3 sequence: CASSVDPGETQYF. The DNA of the CDR3 is TGTGCCAGCAGCGTAGATCCAGGAGAGACCCAGTACTTC.

This clonotype was observed at least ten times. This sequence joins TRBV7-2 and TRBJ2-7; D not certain. V gave up 2 bases and J gave up 4 bases, with 18 bases separating them. Germline V gene lookup returns CDR1 SGHTA and CDR2 FQGNSA. This CDR3 spans 16 amino acids. The CDR3 sequence: CASSLSGLDGTYEQYF. DNA for the CDR3: TGTGCCAGCAGCTTATCGGGCCTAGACGGTACATACGAGCAGTACTTC.

Ten or more counts support this clonotype. V and J are TRBV20-1 and TRBJ2-5; possibly TRBD1 or TRBD2 for D (5 bases each). From germline, CDR1 is DFQATT and CDR2 SNEGSKA (reference sequence). Trimming took 3 bases from V and 2 from J, leaving 19 bases between them. CDR3 length: 16 amino acids. CDR3 loop: CSASQGLLGRQETQYF. The CDR3 DNA is TGCAGTGCTAGTCAGGGTTTGTTGGGACGACAAGAGACCCAGTACTTC.

This clonotype was seen a handful of times. The chain combines TRBV7-8 with TRBJ1-2; 11 positions agree with TRBD1. CDR3 length equals 14 residues. V was clipped by 2 bases and J by 7 bases; unmatched bases: 3. The V gene's germline CDR1 is SGHVS and CDR2 FQNEAQ. The CDR3 DNA is TGTGCCAGCAGCTTAAGGGGACAGGGGGGTGGCTACACCTTC. Its protein product is CASSLRGQGGGYTF.

This clonotype was observed many times. The gene calls are TRBV2 and TRBJ2-5; D is perhaps TRBD1 or TRBD2 (5 bases each). Germline CDR1 SNHLY, CDR2 FYNNEI. V lost 6 bases and J lost 2, with 10 bases in between. The CDR3 extends over 13 amino acids. The CDR3 nucleotides read TGTGCCAGCAGCCGGGACCTGCAAGAGACCCAGTACTTC. Translating it yields CASSRDLQETQYF.

The V gene is TRBV28, the J gene TRBJ2-7; perhaps TRBD1 as D (5 bases). The V end was cut by 2 bases, the J end by 7 bases, with 24 bases between. Germline V CDR1 and CDR2: MDHEN, SYDVKM. This CDR3 region has 17 residues. The CDR3 protein is CASSLNRGLTLSREQYF. The CDR3 nucleotides read TGTGCCAGCAGTTTAAATAGGGGCCTAACCCTCTCCCGAGAGCAGTACTTC.

The rearrangement links TRBV19 to TRBJ2-7, with D tentatively TRBD2 (5 bases). Germline assignment: CDR1 LNHDA and CDR2 SQIVND (reference sequence). CDR3 length equals 13 residues. The germline V and J ends were trimmed by 8 bases and 0 bases, with 11 bases remaining between them. The CDR3 DNA reads TGTGCCAGTGGAGTAGAGGGCTCCTACGAGCAGTACTTC. It yields the protein CASGVEGSYEQYF.

CDR3 amino acids: CSARWTGGTGANVLTF. CDR3 nucleotide sequence: TGCAGTGCTCGGTGGACAGGGGGAACTGGGGCCAACGTCCTGACTTTC. The chain has TRBV20-1 and TRBJ2-6; 10 bases agree with TRBD1. Trimming cost V 5 bases and J 2 bases; bases outside gene matches: 6. The CDR3 consists of 16 residues. The germline V gene has CDR1 DFQATT and CDR2 SNEGSKA (reference sequence).

This chain connects TRBV20-1 to TRBJ2-1; perhaps TRBD2 as D (6 bases). CDR1 DFQATT and CDR2 SNEGSKA come from the germline V gene (reference sequence). The CDR3 loop spans 15 amino acids. Trimming shortened V by 6 bases and J by 5 bases, and 20 bases separated the two germline ends. DNA of the CDR3: TGCAGTGCCGCAGGTTGGAGGGGTTACGACAATGAGCAGTTCTTC. Translating gives CSAAGWRGYDNEQFF.

This clonotype was seen repeatedly, ten times or more. This chain links TRBV3-1 with TRBJ2-2, with D hard to call. Germline V gives CDR1 LGHDT, CDR2 YNNKEL (reference sequence). Trimming cost V 3 bases and J 0 bases, with 14 bases left between them. The CDR3 covers 17 residues. The chain's CDR3 is CASSQPREASNTGELFF. Written as DNA, the CDR3 is TGTGCCAGCAGCCAGCCCCGCGAAGCGTCGAACACCGGGGAGCTGTTTTTT.

This clonotype was detected ten times or more. The chain's CDR3 is CASSEALFQPQHF. CDR3 sequence (DNA): TGTGCCAGCAGTGAAGCGCTTTTTCAGCCCCAGCATTTT. The chain recombines TRBV2 with TRBJ1-5; D is unresolved. V dropped 0 bases and J dropped 6 bases, with 6 bases sitting between them. CDR3 length: 13 amino acids. From germline, CDR1 is SNHLY and CDR2 FYNNEI.

This clonotype has ten or more counts. This chain joins TRBV28 and TRBJ1-1; 7 bases are shared with TRBD1. CDR3 length equals 15 residues. V shed 4 bases, J shed 5 bases, and the junction held 10 bases outside the gene matches. From germline, CDR1 is MDHEN and CDR2 SYDVKM. In DNA, the CDR3 is TGTGCCAGCAGTTCGACCTGGACAGGACGGACTGAAGCTTTCTTT. This sequence encodes CASSSTWTGRTEAFF.

The sample holds many counts of this clonotype. The rearrangement joins TRBV27 to TRBJ1-1; a weak D match, TRBD1 (5 bases). The V gene's germline CDR1 is MNHEY and CDR2 SMNVEV (reference sequence). This CDR3 region has 12 residues. V was clipped by 8 bases and J by 4 bases, with 11 bases between them. The CDR3 DNA follows: TGTGCCAGCGCCATAAGGGGCACTGAAGCTTTCTTT. This encodes CASAIRGTEAFF.

This clonotype was seen repeatedly, ten times or more. The V call is TRBV3-1, the J call TRBJ1-1, with D possibly being TRBD1 (5 bases). Germline V gene lookup returns CDR1 LGHDT and CDR2 YNNKEL (reference sequence). V gave up 0 bases and J gave up 5 bases, with 13 bases separating them. CDR3 length: 15 residues. CDR3 sequence reads: CASSQEGQGGTEAFF. CDR3 nucleotide sequence: TGTGCCAGCAGCCAAGAGGGCCAGGGTGGGACTGAAGCTTTCTTT.

This clonotype came up many times. The chain joins TRBV27 to TRBJ1-2, with 10 bases that match TRBD1. Germline V gives CDR1 MNHEY, CDR2 SMNVEV (reference sequence). The V and J ends lost 5 bases and 8 bases, in that order; junction bases with no gene match: 8. The CDR3 is 14 amino acids. CDR3 loop: CASSRWDRGRGYTF. The CDR3 region has the DNA TGTGCCAGCAGTCGGTGGGACAGGGGTCGGGGCTACACCTTC.